The subject of this entry is one T cell receptor (beta chain). What antigen it recognizes has not been identified. Nothing much larger sits one base from this clone, and base qualities are not available. The CDR3, cysteine through phenylalanine, is 12 amino acids long. Just CDR3 DNA is preserved here, 36 bases in frame from base 1. The germline V gene (reference sequence) provides CDR1 SEHNR and CDR2 FQNEAQ. The source of the sample is a study of OX40 agonist ivuxolimab in advanced cancers. Describing the broader study: Ivuxolimab, which targeted the costimulatory receptor OX40 (CD134), was an agonistic, fully human IgG2 monoclonal antibody. Patients were allowed to have had prior anti-PD-1, anti-PD-L1 or anti-CTLA-4 therapy, and approximately 43% of the dose-escalation patients had previously received checkpoint inhibitors. Partial responses occurred in three dose-escalation patients: two with cutaneous melanoma and one with hepatocellular carcinoma. Intravenous ivuxolimab was administered to patients every 2 weeks at six dose levels: 0.01, 0.1, 0.3, 1.5, 3 and 10 mg/kg. Of the 50 to 55 dose-escalation patients, hepatocellular carcinoma was present in around 19, melanoma in approximately 15, renal cell carcinoma in 9 and head and neck cancer in 9. The monotherapy dose-escalation portion (N of about 50 patients) of the phase I ivuxolimab trial is reported in the paper. The dose-escalation cohort was approximately 83% male with a mean age of approximately 60 years, ranging from roughly 20 to 80. Peripheral TCRbeta sequencing was intended to test whether TCR sequence diversity was altered and clonal T-cell expansion was caused by ivuxolimab. The research as a whole found: Low levels of normalized T-cell clonal expansion were also seen in some patients who did not respond. In the 0.1-3.0 mg/kg groups, partial responders were among the patients with the lowest normalized peripheral clonal expansion, particularly in CD8+ T cells. After ivuxolimab, more expanded clones were found on average in CD8+ T cells than in CD4+ T cells. At doses from 0.1 to 3.0 mg/kg, clonal expansion was seen in both CD4+ and CD8+ blood T cells between baseline and week 6. Which antigens the clonally expanded peripheral T cells were specific for was not determined.

To sequence the TCRbeta CDR3 region, genomic DNA was isolated from the sorted cells. TCRbeta CDR3 regions were sequenced using the immunoSEQ Assay. This is the immuneACCESS table as TCRdb keeps it, with only in-frame sequences that have V and J called. A part of the clones is gone; compared with another copy, unresolved V genes explain less than half, and the rest is unexplained. This sample comprises 70,000 to 85,000 clones, about 94% of them detected only once. The leading ten clones occupy around 10% of the sample. The trial excluded patients who had a history of autoimmune disease or who were on systemic immunosuppression. Peripheral blood for TCR sequencing was drawn from every dose cohort at baseline, at cycle 4 day 1 and at cycle 7 day 1. The samples were taken from a phase I, first-in-human, multicenter, open-label dose-escalation trial of ivuxolimab. Adults with locally advanced or metastatic head and neck squamous cell, hepatocellular, melanoma or renal cell carcinoma were enrolled in the trial. Before TCR sequencing, CD4+ T cells and CD8+ T cells were sorted from peripheral blood as separate populations.

The input for sequencing was CD4+ or CD8+ T cells sorted from blood, taken in a trial of the OX40 agonist ivuxolimab. The TCR comes from an adult with an advanced solid tumor such as melanoma, head and neck, liver or kidney cancer. The chain links TRBV7-9 with TRBJ2-7; possibly the D gene is TRBD1, per 6 matching bases. CDR3 loop: CYTRTELDEQYF. The DNA reads as follows: TGTTATACGAGGACAGAGCTTGACGAGCAGTACTTC.